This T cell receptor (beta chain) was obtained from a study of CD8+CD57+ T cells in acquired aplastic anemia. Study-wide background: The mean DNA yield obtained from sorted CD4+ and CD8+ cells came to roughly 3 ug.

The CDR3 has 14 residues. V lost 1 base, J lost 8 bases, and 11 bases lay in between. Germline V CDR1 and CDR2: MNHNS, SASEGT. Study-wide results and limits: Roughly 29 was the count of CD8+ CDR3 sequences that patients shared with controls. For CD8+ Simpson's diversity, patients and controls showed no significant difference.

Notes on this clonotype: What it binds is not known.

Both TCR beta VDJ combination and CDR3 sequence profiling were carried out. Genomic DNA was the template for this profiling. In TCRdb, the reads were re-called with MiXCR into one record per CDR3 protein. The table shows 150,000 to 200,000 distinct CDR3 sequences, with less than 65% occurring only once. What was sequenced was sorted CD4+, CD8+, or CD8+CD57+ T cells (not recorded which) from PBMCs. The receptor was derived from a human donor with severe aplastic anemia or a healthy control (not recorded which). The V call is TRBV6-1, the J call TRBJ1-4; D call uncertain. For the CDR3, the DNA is TGTGCCAGCAGTGAAGGGGGAACTGTGGAAAAACTGTTTTTT. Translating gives CASSEGGTVEKLFF.